The rows below give T cell receptor beta chains drawn from one sample of a study of blood T cell repertoires in COVID-19. Generated by immunoSEQ multiplex PCR, the TCRdb table keeps only in-frame clones and is missing some. The data hold fewer than 250,000 clones, with more than 80% observed a single time. Material for sequencing was PBMCs or T cells enriched from blood (not recorded which). These TCRs come from a man aged 45 to 65 who had been exposed to COVID-19. Each CDR3 is given with its conserved first and last residue. The D gene is left open where the match is weak. Clone size is not always given. Where it is, it says once, few, many or a class for expanded clones.

d_call	v_call	j_call	clone_size	cdr3_aa	cdr3_nt
TRBD1	TRBV2	TRBJ1-5	.	CASSGLTGGKQPQHF	TGTGCCAGCAGTGGGCTGACAGGGGGCAAACAGCCCCAGCATTTT
.	TRBV28	TRBJ1-2	.	CASSLGGAYGYTF	TGTGCCAGCAGTTTAGGGGGGGCCTATGGCTACACCTTC
TRBD1	TRBV7-3	TRBJ2-7	.	CARDRDRGFYEQYF	TGTGCCAGGGACCGGGACAGGGGGTTCTACGAGCAGTACTTC
TRBD1	TRBV4-1	TRBJ1-6	.	CASSQDLGQGADNSPLHF	TGCGCCAGCAGCCAAGATCTCGGACAGGGGGCCGATAATTCACCCCTCCACTTT
.	TRBV19	TRBJ2-4	few	CASSIGGEGVKNIQYF	TGTGCCAGTAGTATCGGTGGGGAGGGGGTCAAAAACATTCAGTACTTC
TRBD2	TRBV12-5	TRBJ2-2	.	CASGLFPTSGPRELFF	TGTGCTAGTGGTTTGTTCCCGACTAGCGGCCCGCGGGAGCTGTTTTTT
.	TRBV21-1	TRBJ1-2	.	CASSLYRAGDYGYTF	TGTGCCAGCAGCCTTTACAGGGCGGGCGACTATGGCTACACCTTC
.	TRBV11-3	TRBJ1-1	few	CASSRRSGEAFF	TGTGCCAGCAGCCGGAGGTCTGGAGAAGCTTTCTTT
.	TRBV15	TRBJ1-5	.	CATAGGAGQPQHF	TGTGCCACCGCGGGGGGTGCTGGGCAGCCCCAGCATTTT
.	TRBV6-2/TRBV6-3	TRBJ1-1	.	CASSFRTLNTEAFF	TGTGCCAGCAGTTTCCGGACACTGAACACTGAAGCTTTCTTT
.	TRBV10-3	TRBJ2-5	.	CAVGQTDQETQYF	TGTGCCGTTGGACAGACAGACCAAGAGACCCAGTACTTC
.	TRBV5-6	TRBJ2-7	.	CASSSQGLNYEQYF	TGTGCCAGCAGCTCGCAGGGACTCAACTACGAGCAGTACTTC
.	TRBV25-1	TRBJ2-1	few	CASSAAEGRSYNEQFF	TGTGCCAGCAGTGCCGCGGAGGGCCGCTCCTACAATGAGCAGTTCTTC
TRBD1	TRBV5-6	TRBJ2-7	.	CASSLGQGSYEQYF	TGTGCCAGCAGCTTGGGACAGGGTTCCTACGAGCAGTACTTC
TRBD1	TRBV28	TRBJ1-5	once	CASRIRGLGNQPQHF	TGTGCCAGCAGGATTAGGGGGCTAGGCAATCAGCCCCAACATTTT
.	TRBV5-1	TRBJ1-5	.	CASSLNRNQPQHF	TGCGCCAGCAGTTTGAACAGGAATCAGCCCCAGCATTTT
.	TRBV4-1	TRBJ1-2	.	CASSQTTASTYGYTF	TGCGCCAGCAGCCAGACGACAGCGTCTACCTATGGCTACACCTTC
TRBD1	TRBV11-3	TRBJ2-2	.	CASSLETGAGELFF	TGTGCCAGCAGCTTAGAAACAGGGGCCGGGGAGCTGTTTTTT
TRBD2	TRBV9	TRBJ2-5	.	CASTPMGTRQETQYF	TGTGCCAGCACCCCCATGGGGACTAGGCAAGAGACCCAGTACTTC
.	TRBV7-9	TRBJ1-2	once	CASSFLVSGYTF	TGTGCCAGCAGCTTTTTAGTAAGCGGCTACACCTTC
.	TRBV2	TRBJ1-6	.	CASSERNSPLHF	TGTGCCAGCAGTGAGAGGAATTCACCCCTCCACTTT
.	TRBV19	TRBJ2-1	.	CASSFPGQYNEQFF	TGTGCCAGTAGCTTCCCAGGACAGTACAATGAGCAGTTCTTC